This entry lists 8 T cell receptor beta chains sequenced from one sample in a study of T-cell memory formation after mild COVID-19. Via MiXCR, TCRdb re-called the 5' RACE reads, giving one row per CDR3 protein. The table records roughly 500,000 distinct CDR3 sequences, 20% of them present only once. Sequences were obtained from PBMCs or a T cell subset sorted from them (not recorded which). The receptors come from an adult woman who had mild COVID-19 (a few samples of this study predate the infection). Cell type and time point are not known.

This clonotype has a handful of counts. The chain carries TRBV7-2 and TRBJ2-3, with no clear D. Germline assignment: CDR1 SGHTA and CDR2 FQGNSA. The CDR3 is made up of 15 amino acids. The V end lost 2 bases, the J end lost 1 base, and 10 bases lay between the germline ends. This CDR3 reads CASSLSLSGTDTQYF. CDR3 DNA sequence: TGTGCCAGCAGCTTATCGCTGTCAGGCACAGATACGCAGTATTTT.

This clonotype was observed a few times. CDR3 region: CSGTTGTTLNYGYTF. CDR3 nucleotide sequence: TGCAGCGGGACAACAGGGACCACCCTTAACTATGGCTACACCTTC. This sequence joins TRBV29-1 and TRBJ1-2; the D gene is possibly TRBD1 (6 bases). The CDR3 extends over 15 amino acids. Germline CDR1 is SQVTM and CDR2 is ANQGSEA. V dropped 7 bases and J dropped 1 base, with 19 bases sitting between them.

The chain carries TRBV5-1 and TRBJ1-6; possibly TRBD1 for D (5 bases). The V and J ends lost 4 bases and 7 bases respectively, with 12 bases between them. The CDR3 extends over 14 amino acids. The V gene's germline CDR1 is SGHRS and CDR2 YFSETQ. The CDR3 DNA reads TGCGCCAGCAGCGCCGGGACTGGCAATTCACCCCTCCACTTT. Amino acids: CASSAGTGNSPLHF.

This clonotype occurred a few times. This chain uses TRBV18 with TRBJ2-7, with D tentatively TRBD1 or TRBD2 (5 bases each). CDR1 KGHSH and CDR2 LQKENI come from the germline V gene. V shed 3 bases and J shed 6 bases, with 12 bases lying between them. The CDR3 is 13 residues long. CDR3 in amino acids: CASSPSRAGEQYF. In nucleotides, the CDR3 is TGTGCCAGCTCACCCAGCAGGGCGGGCGAGCAGTACTTC.

The chain employs TRBV30 and TRBJ2-1, with D possibly matching TRBD2 (5 bases). The CDR3 spans 13 residues. V shed 2 bases and J shed 9 bases, with 14 bases lying between them. The germline V gene encodes CDR1 GTSNPN and CDR2 SVGIG (reference sequence). Here the CDR3 reads CAWSPVSRGEQFF. Written as DNA, the CDR3 is TGTGCCTGGAGTCCCGTGAGCCGGGGTGAGCAGTTCTTC. Complete variable domain (other parts from reference TRBV30 and TRBJ2-1): SQTIHQWPATLVQPVGSPLSLECTVEGTSNPNLYWYRQAAGRGLQLLFYSVGIGQISSEVPQNLSASRPQDRQFILSSKKLLLSDSGFYLCAWSPVSRGEQFFGPGTRLTVL.

This clonotype turned up a few times. V gene TRBV20-1 combines with J gene TRBJ2-7; D is unclear. The CDR3 covers 14 residues. Germline lookup yields CDR1 DFQATT and CDR2 SNEGSKA (reference sequence). V lost 1 base and J 2 bases, leaving 12 bases between the germline ends. The CDR3 loop is CSARARRPPYEQYF. The CDR3 DNA sequence: TGCAGTGCTAGAGCCCGACGGCCTCCCTACGAGCAGTACTTC.

The chain links TRBV9 to TRBJ2-5; 9 bases match TRBD1. This CDR3 has 15 amino acids. The germline CDR1 and CDR2 sequences are SGDLS and YYNGEE. The junction had 7 bases not matched to a gene; V was cut back by 2 bases and J by 5 bases. The CDR3 bases are TGTGCCAGCAGCGTTGGTACCGGGACAGGGGAGACCCAGTACTTC. This gives the protein CASSVGTGTGETQYF.

In DNA, the CDR3 is TGTGCCAGCAGCAAGTGTGAGACAGGGTGCTCCTACGAGCAGTACTTC. Residues: CASSKCETGCSYEQYF. This sequence joins TRBV21-1 and TRBJ2-7; TRBD1, as called in the table, went unchecked against the DNA. TRBV21-1 represents a pseudogene. The CDR3 length is 16 residues.